One and the same sample provided the 29 T cell receptor beta chains below, sequenced in a study of CXCR3-negative and CXCR3-positive naive CD8 T cells (dated by TCRdb to 2018 to 2020). TCRdb records NextSeq 550 as the sequencer. The Human TCR Profiling Kit (MiLaboratory) was used to prepare UMI-labeled 5' RACE TRB cDNA libraries. TCRdb reprocessed the sequencing reads and holds a single record per CDR3 protein sequence, with no DNA. The sample's clone listing holds over 100,000 distinct CDR3 sequences. The ten top clones hold just over 0.35% of the sample. Their target antigens are unknown. Points the paper makes about the study in general: TRB CDR3s from CXCR3-positive naive cells showed higher hydrophobicity (lower Kidera factor 4), lower energy, and higher strength and volume indices than CXCR3-negative naive cells.

The sequencing input was naive CXCR3+ CD8+ T cells from blood. The cell subset or site tag for this specimen amounts to: CD45RO-CCR7+CD27+CD95- naive CD8+ T cells expressing CXCR3 (TNR3+). The origin of the receptors is a human donor in good health. Some clones in this sample may be carry-over from other donors' samples.

This chain uses TRBV13 with TRBJ2-7; no DNA is available, so the TRBD1 call from TCRdb remains unchecked. Germline CDR1 reads PRHDT; CDR2 reads FYEKMQ (reference sequence). The length of the CDR3 is 17 residues. This CDR3 is CASSLTGRSPEIYEQYF. The full variable domain, its missing parts supplied by reference TRBV13 and TRBJ2-7, is AAGVIQSPRHLIKEKRETATLKCYPIPRHDTVYWYQQGPGQDPQFLISFYEKMQSDKGSIPDRFSAQQFSDYHSELNMSSLELGDSALYFCASSLTGRSPEIYEQYFGPGTRLTVT.

The chain couples TRBV12-3 or TRBV12-4 to TRBJ2-7. The CDR3 sequence is 13 residues long. The CDR3 sequence is CASKPDGSYEQYF.

This chain's CDR3 is CASSIRDRDTDTQYF. V usage is TRBV19 and J usage is TRBJ2-3; TCRdb names TRBD1, which stays unverified in the absence of DNA. CDR3 length: 15 residues. The V gene's germline CDR1 is LNHDA and CDR2 SQIVND (reference sequence).

The rearrangement links TRBV20-1 to TRBJ2-7; without DNA, the TCRdb call of TRBD2 cannot be checked. Germline CDR1 is DFQATT and CDR2 is SNEGSKA (reference sequence). There are 16 residues in the CDR3. The CDR3 is CSARDWAGTNSYEQYF.

The chain uses TRBV4-1 and TRBJ2-6. CDR3 length: 16 residues. Per germline, CDR1 MGHRA and CDR2 YSYEKL. CDR3 sequence: CASSQTTASGANVLTF.

The rearrangement uses TRBV10-3 and TRBJ2-3; without DNA, the TCRdb call of TRBD2 cannot be checked. Germline V gene sequence: CDR1 ENHRY, CDR2 SYGVKD. The CDR3 spans 15 residues. CDR3 sequence reads: CAISRGVATTDTQYF.

This chain links TRBV6-5 with TRBJ2-2. The V gene's germline CDR1 is MNHEY and CDR2 SVGAGI. The CDR3 totals 11 residues. CDR3 region: CASSGTGELFF.

This chain uses TRBV28 with TRBJ1-2. The CDR3 contains 14 residues. The germline V gene has CDR1 MDHEN and CDR2 SYDVKM. The chain's CDR3 is CASTGGGGIYGYTF.

The chain is built from TRBV28 and TRBJ2-4. The CDR3 totals 15 residues. CDR1 and CDR2 (germline): MDHEN, SYDVKM. The CDR3 here is CASSFLGSDSDIQYF.

This chain uses TRBV5-5 with TRBJ2-5. Germline V lookup: CDR1 SGHKS, CDR2 YYEKEE (reference sequence). The CDR3 has 15 amino acids. The CDR3 loop is CASSLGGRDQETQYF.

The chain combines TRBV20-1 with TRBJ1-1; TCRdb lists TRBD1, though no DNA is available to test this call. Germline CDR1 is DFQATT and CDR2 is SNEGSKA (reference sequence). The CDR3 totals 14 residues. The CDR3 loop is CSASFGALNTEAFF.

The chain carries TRBV5-5 and TRBJ2-7; TCRdb outputs TRBD2, but without DNA this stays unchecked. CDR3 length: 16 amino acids. CDR1 is SGHKS, CDR2 YYEKEE, per germline (reference sequence). The CDR3 reads CASSLAAASGYYEQYF. Supplemented by reference TRBV5-5 and TRBJ2-7, the full variable domain reads DAGVTQSPTHLIKTRGQQVTLRCSPISGHKSVSWYQQVLGQGPQFIFQYYEKEERGRGNFPDRFSARQFPNYSSELNVNALLLGDSALYLCASSLAAASGYYEQYFGPGTRLTVT.

The rearrangement joins TRBV20-1 to TRBJ2-1. Germline V CDR1 and CDR2: DFQATT, SNEGSKA (reference sequence). This CDR3 has 11 amino acids. The CDR3 spells CSAREVNEQFF.

The chain has TRBV12-5 and TRBJ2-3; TCRdb indicates TRBD1, and absent DNA this call remains unverified. The CDR3 is made up of 16 amino acids. CDR1 is LGHNT and CDR2 is FRNRAP in the germline V gene. This chain's CDR3 is CASVHGGLIGTDTQYF.

This chain joins TRBV7-2 and TRBJ2-1; the TCRdb call, TRBD2, lacks DNA for checking. The CDR3 spans 19 residues. From germline, CDR1 is SGHTA and CDR2 FQGNSA. The CDR3 reads CASSRAWALASPGLNEQFF.

The chain is built from TRBV11-1 and TRBJ2-2; the TRBD2 assignment by TCRdb is unverifiable without DNA. Germline CDR1 SGHAT, CDR2 FQDESV (reference sequence). The CDR3 is 16 amino acids. The CDR3 is CASSQTIAANTGELFF.

The rearrangement links TRBV27 to TRBJ2-5; the TCRdb D gene call, TRBD1, has no DNA to confirm it. Germline CDR1 and CDR2: MNHEY and SMNVEV (reference sequence). The CDR3 has 13 amino acids. The CDR3 region is CASRGRGIETQYF.

The genes are TRBV18 and TRBJ2-7; with no DNA, the TCRdb D assignment of TRBD1 cannot be verified. This CDR3 comprises 16 residues. Looked up from germline, CDR1 is KGHSH and CDR2 is LQKENI. Here the CDR3 reads CASSQATGPRVYEQYF.

This chain links TRBV28 with TRBJ2-3; TCRdb's D call, TRBD2, is unchecked because there is no DNA. The CDR3 covers 18 residues. The germline V gene encodes CDR1 MDHEN and CDR2 SYDVKM. The CDR3 reads CASNFSPRRELHTDTQYF.

This chain links TRBV6-6 with TRBJ2-3; TCRdb lists TRBD1, though no DNA is available to test this call. Germline V lookup: CDR1 MNHNY, CDR2 SVGAGI (reference sequence). CDR3 length: 14 amino acids. The CDR3 loop is CASSYQQGGDTQYF.

This chain links TRBV2 with TRBJ2-5; TCRdb outputs TRBD2, but without DNA this stays unchecked. Germline-derived CDR1 and CDR2 are SNHLY and FYNNEI. This CDR3 is 15 amino acids long. CDR3 sequence: CASSRYRDNQETQYF.

This chain links TRBV5-1 with TRBJ2-2. Germline CDR1 is SGHRS and CDR2 is YFSETQ. This CDR3 contains 12 residues. The CDR3 spells CASSLRVGELFF.

V gene TRBV4-1 combines with J gene TRBJ1-4; the TCRdb D gene call, TRBD1, has no DNA to confirm it. Looked up from germline, CDR1 is MGHRA and CDR2 is YSYEKL. CDR3 size: 15 residues. CDR3: CASSQEGGSYEKLFF.

The chain employs TRBV5-5 and TRBJ2-1. CDR1 and CDR2 (germline): SGHKS, YYEKEE (reference sequence). This CDR3 contains 11 residues. CDR3 sequence: CASSVGGEQFF.

This chain uses TRBV4-3 with TRBJ2-7; without DNA, the TCRdb call of TRBD2 cannot be checked. Germline V gives CDR1 LGHNA, CDR2 YSLEER. The CDR3 runs to 16 residues. The CDR3 reads CASSQGIGLADYEQYF.

The rearrangement links TRBV19 to TRBJ2-1; TCRdb designates TRBD1, a call that cannot be tested without DNA. The CDR3 has 16 amino acids. Germline CDR1 reads LNHDA; CDR2 reads SQIVND (reference sequence). CDR3 sequence reads: CASSIQGLVSYNEQFF.

The J gene is TRBJ1-2, the V gene TRBV5-1; the D call from TCRdb, TRBD1, cannot be confirmed without DNA. This CDR3 has 13 amino acids. CDR1 is SGHRS and CDR2 is YFSETQ in the germline V gene. The CDR3 spells CASSTGGGDGYTF.

The J gene is TRBJ2-1, the V gene TRBV28; TCRdb's assignment of TRBD1 cannot be checked, as there is no DNA. The CDR3 runs 15 residues. Germline V gene sequence: CDR1 MDHEN, CDR2 SYDVKM. This chain's CDR3 is CASTLGRLVYNEQFF.

This chain joins TRBV29-1 and TRBJ2-1. CDR3 size: 13 residues. Per the germline V gene, CDR1 is SQVTM and CDR2 is ANQGSEA. CDR3 residues: CSVDQLSYNEQFF.